The 25 T cell receptor beta chains presented below share a single source sample, sequenced in a study of blood T cell repertoires in COVID-19. The protocol was immunoSEQ multiplex PCR, while the TCRdb copy is restricted to in-frame clones and leaves out a portion. The sample carries roughly 410,000 clones, approximately 87% recorded once. Sequencing was done on a sample of peripheral blood. Receptor source: a woman in her sixties or seventies with COVID-19, enrolled during active disease.

CDR3 coding DNA: TGTGCCAGCAGCTTAAGGCCAGCGGGGGGGCCCTACGAGCAGTACTTC. Protein product: CASSLRPAGGPYEQYF. The chain recombines TRBV7-2 with TRBJ2-7; 10 nucleotides align to TRBD2. CDR3 length equals 16 residues. The germline CDR1 and CDR2 sequences are SGHTA and FQGNSA. V trimming: 2 bases; J trimming: 2 bases; junction bases outside the gene matches: 6.

V usage is TRBV15 and J usage is TRBJ2-1; TRBD2 matches 9 bases. Germline CDR1 is LNHNV and CDR2 is YYDKDF (reference sequence). The CDR3 contains 19 residues. With 0 bases clipped from V and 2 bases from J, the junction kept 11 bases outside the gene matches. CDR3 protein: CATSRDLAGGPRTYNEQFF. CDR3 nucleotide sequence: TGTGCCACCAGCAGAGATCTGGCGGGGGGGCCACGGACCTACAATGAGCAGTTCTTC.

The rearrangement uses TRBV2 and TRBJ1-4; 8 bases are shared with TRBD1. V lost 6 bases, J lost 8 bases, and 8 bases stayed unmatched. Germline CDR1 and CDR2: SNHLY and FYNNEI. This CDR3 has 14 amino acids. The CDR3 DNA reads as TGTGCCAGCAGAGAGGGGACAGGCCGGGAAAAACTGTTTTTT. Translating gives CASREGTGREKLFF. Drawing the rest from reference TRBV2 and TRBJ1-4, the complete variable domain is EPEVTQTPSHQVTQMGQEVILRCVPISNHLYFYWYRQILGQKVEFLVSFYNNEISEKSEIFDDQFSVERPDGSNFTLKIRSTKLEDSAMYFCASREGTGREKLFFGSGTQLSVL.

The chain is built from TRBV9 and TRBJ2-1, with 8 bases identical to TRBD2. The CDR3 spans 15 residues. Germline-derived CDR1 and CDR2 are SGDLS and YYNGEE. V trimming: 3 bases; J trimming: 5 bases; junction bases outside the gene matches: 7. The CDR3 loop reads CASSGGVLADNEQFF. Written as DNA, the CDR3 is TGTGCCAGCAGCGGAGGTGTACTAGCGGACAATGAGCAGTTCTTC.

In regard to this clone: An end of the junction differs from the germline gene, which may be a read error. V is TRBV2 and J is TRBJ2-5; 8 bases map to TRBD1. The germline CDR1 and CDR2 sequences are SNHLY and FYNNEI. The CDR3 length is 16 residues. The CDR3 region has the DNA TGTGCCAGCACTGAACGACGCACAGGGGGCCAAGAGACCCAGTACTTC. Its translation is CASTERRTGGQETQYF.

This chain links TRBV28 with TRBJ1-3; 8 bases are a match to TRBD1. V was pared by 6 bases and J by 4 bases, with 5 bases of the junction left unmatched. In germline, CDR1 is MDHEN, CDR2 SYDVKM. The CDR3 has 14 residues. Written as DNA, the CDR3 is TGTGCCAGCAGAACCACAGGGGGAGGAAACACCATATATTTT. Amino acid sequence: CASRTTGGGNTIYF.

J is TRBJ1-1 and V is TRBV3-1 (or the pseudogene TRBV3-2), with a weak D call TRBD1 (5 bases). Germline V gene lookup returns CDR1 LGHDT and CDR2 YNNKEL (reference sequence). This CDR3 comprises 17 residues. V was cut by 2 bases and J by 4 bases, with 20 bases left in between. CDR3 bases: TGTGCCAGCAGCCAACCATCGGGGGACGAGTGGGGCACTGAAGCTTTCTTT. It encodes CASSQPSGDEWGTEAFF.

The chain uses TRBV9 and TRBJ2-5, with D possibly being TRBD2 (7 bases). V lost 2 bases and J 1 base, leaving 15 bases between the germline ends. Germline V gene lookup returns CDR1 SGDLS and CDR2 YYNGEE. This CDR3 is 16 amino acids long. CDR3 DNA: TGTGCCAGCAGCGTCAGGGGTGGCGGGAGCCAAGAGACCCAGTACTTC. This codes for CASSVRGGGSQETQYF.

The chain joins TRBV6-5 to TRBJ1-1, with 9 bases that match TRBD1. CDR1 and CDR2 from the germline V gene are MNHEY and SVGAGI. V dropped 6 bases and J dropped 3; count of bases not matched to a gene: 8. This CDR3 comprises 15 residues. CDR3 coding DNA: TGTGCCAGCAGCTCCGGGACAGGGAGGGACACTGAAGCTTTCTTT. It encodes CASSSGTGRDTEAFF.

The rearrangement links TRBV18 to TRBJ1-1; D is perhaps TRBD1 (6 bases). The V end was cut by 8 bases, the J end by 2 bases, with 12 bases between. The CDR3 is made up of 13 amino acids. Looked up from germline, CDR1 is KGHSH and CDR2 is LQKENI. The CDR3 sequence: CASRTVFNTEAFF. The CDR3 coding sequence is TGTGCCAGCCGGACAGTTTTTAACACTGAAGCTTTCTTT.

Only a few counts were recorded for this clone. The V gene is TRBV5-1, the J gene TRBJ2-3; tentative D call: TRBD2 (6 bases). V shed 4 bases and J shed 6 bases, with 18 bases lying between them. The CDR3 consists of 15 residues. Germline V CDR1 and CDR2: SGHRS, YFSETQ. CDR3 sequence (DNA): TGCGCCAGCAGCCCCGGGAGTATTCTATCTGATACGCAGTATTTT. Amino acid sequence: CASSPGSILSDTQYF.

This clone was counted a single time. Compared with germline, one end of the junction differs, possibly owing to a read error. CDR3 loop: CASSPPGQGVGSYEQYF. CDR3 DNA sequence: TGTGCTAGCAGCCCGCCGGGACAGGGGGTTGGGTCCTACGAGCAGTACTTC. V and J are TRBV7-7 and TRBJ2-7, with 11 bases identical to TRBD1. This CDR3 has 17 residues. Germline V gives CDR1 SSHAT, CDR2 FNYEAQ (reference sequence).

The V and J genes are TRBV5-6 and TRBJ2-1, with 7 bases fitting TRBD2. Per the germline V gene, CDR1 is SGHDT and CDR2 is YYEEEE. V lost 4 bases to trimming and J lost 3 bases; unmatched junction nucleotides: 10. This CDR3 comprises 16 residues. CDR3 DNA: TGTGCCAGCAGCGTTCCGGGCGGGGGAATCTACAATGAGCAGTTCTTC. It is translated as CASSVPGGGIYNEQFF.

The chain uses TRBV7-3 and TRBJ2-7; maybe TRBD1 (6 bases). The CDR3 is 15 residues long. The V end was cut by 0 bases, the J end by 5 bases, with 14 bases between. The germline gives CDR1 SGHTA, CDR2 FQGTGA. CDR3 loop: CASSLTGQGSDEQYF. The DNA of the CDR3 is TGTGCCAGCAGCTTAACCGGCCAGGGGTCGGACGAGCAGTACTTC. Full variable domain (outside the CDR3, taken from reference TRBV7-3 and TRBJ2-7): GAGVSQTPSNKVTEKGKYVELRCDPISGHTALYWYRQSLGQGPEFLIYFQGTGAADDSGLPNDRFFAVRPEGSVSTLKIQRTERGDSAVYLCASSLTGQGSDEQYFGPGTRLTVT.

The gene calls are TRBV11-2 and TRBJ2-1, with 15 nucleotides matching TRBD2. Unmatched junction bases numbered 5, after V lost 5 bases and J lost 9 bases. CDR1 and CDR2 from the germline V gene are SGHAT and FQNNGV. The length of the CDR3 is 15 residues. This chain's CDR3 is CASSDGLAGGTEQFF. As DNA, the CDR3 is TGTGCCAGCAGCGACGGACTAGCGGGGGGGACTGAGCAGTTCTTC. Filled out from reference TRBV11-2 and TRBJ2-1, the complete variable domain reads EAGVAQSPRYKIIEKRQSVAFWCNPISGHATLYWYQQILGQGPKLLIQFQNNGVVDDSQLPKDRFSAERLKGVDSTLKIQPAKLEDSAVYLCASSDGLAGGTEQFFGPGTRLTVL.

V usage is TRBV6-5 and J usage is TRBJ1-5, with D uncertain. Germline V gene sequence: CDR1 MNHEY, CDR2 SVGAGI. V shed 5 bases and J shed 3 bases, with 8 bases lying between them. CDR3 length equals 13 residues. The CDR3 DNA reads as TGTGCCAGCAGTCTCAACATCAATCAGCCCCAGCATTTT. Translated, it gives CASSLNINQPQHF.

In DNA, the CDR3 is TGTGCCAGCAGTTTGGACTTGGGGCCCCAGCATTTT. Protein: CASSLDLGPQHF. V usage is TRBV12-3 or TRBV12-4 and J usage is TRBJ1-5; no firm D call. V was trimmed by 3 bases and J by 9 bases, leaving 9 bases between them. CDR3 length: 12 amino acids.

The chain is built from TRBV5-4 and TRBJ2-2; 9 nucleotides match TRBD1. Germline CDR1 is SGHNT and CDR2 is YYREEE (reference sequence). Trimming at V came to 10 bases and at J to 1 base, leaving 5 bases not matched to a gene. This CDR3 is built from 14 residues. CDR3 in DNA: TGTGCCTATCGACAGGGGGGGAACACCGGGGAGCTGTTTTTT. Encoded protein: CAYRQGGNTGELFF.

The chain recombines TRBV5-1 with TRBJ1-3; 8 bases fit TRBD1. The CDR3 is 16 amino acids. J gave up 4 bases and V 0 bases, and 6 bases lay outside the gene matches. The germline CDR1 and CDR2 sequences are SGHRS and YFSETQ. CDR3 coding DNA: TGCGCCAGCAGCTTGGGGCAGGGGGCGCCGGGAAACACCATATATTTT. It specifies CASSLGQGAPGNTIYF.

The V gene is TRBV3-1 (or the pseudogene TRBV3-2), the J gene TRBJ1-2; 9 nucleotides line up with TRBD1. CDR1 and CDR2 (germline): LGHDT, YNNKEL (reference sequence). The CDR3 totals 17 residues. After removal of 1 base from V and 5 bases from J, the junction contained 11 bases not matched to a gene. The CDR3 sequence is CASSQVGQGRQGYGYTF. The CDR3 DNA reads as TGTGCCAGCAGCCAAGTCGGACAGGGGCGCCAAGGTTATGGCTACACCTTC.

The table lists this clone with a few counts. V usage is TRBV30 and J usage is TRBJ1-5; 11 nucleotides align to TRBD1. The V gene end was trimmed by 4 bases and the J gene end by 2 bases; junction bases not matched to a gene: 4. Germline CDR1 GTSNPN, CDR2 SVGIG (reference sequence). This CDR3 comprises 15 residues. The chain's CDR3 is CAWNRDRGGNQPQHF. DNA of the CDR3: TGTGCCTGGAACCGGGACAGGGGGGGCAATCAGCCCCAGCATTTT.

The chain uses TRBV6-5 and TRBJ1-3, with D unresolved. The ends were cut back, 4 bases at V and 8 bases at J, with 6 bases in the middle. Per the germline V gene, CDR1 is MNHEY and CDR2 is SVGAGI. The CDR3 runs to 11 residues. CDR3 nucleotide sequence: TGTGCCAGCAGTTCTGGCCACACCATATATTTT. It translates to CASSSGHTIYF.

CDR3 coding DNA: TGTGCCAGCAGCTTAGGCGTGGCGGTCACAGATACGCAGTATTTT. It is translated as CASSLGVAVTDTQYF. The chain links TRBV11-3 to TRBJ2-3; D unresolved. Looked up from germline, CDR1 is SGHNT and CDR2 is YENEEA. This CDR3 comprises 15 residues. Trimming left V 1 base short and J 2 bases short, with 10 bases between.

This chain links TRBV7-9 with TRBJ2-7; 7 positions match TRBD1. The V segment lost 2 bases and the J segment 3 bases; nucleotides outside the gene matches: 7. CDR3 length: 15 amino acids. Germline loops: CDR1 SEHNR, CDR2 FQNEAQ (reference sequence). The CDR3 sequence is CASSLPGQSYYEQYF. The CDR3 DNA reads TGTGCCAGCAGCTTACCGGGACAGTCGTACTACGAGCAGTACTTC.

The genes are TRBV11-3 and TRBJ1-2; weak D call: TRBD1 (5 bases). V was clipped by 7 bases and J by 2 bases, with 8 bases between them. The CDR3 sequence is 12 residues long. CDR1 is SGHNT, CDR2 YENEEA, per germline. The CDR3 here is CASTKGNYGYTF. CDR3 coding DNA: TGTGCCAGCACGAAGGGGAACTATGGCTACACCTTC.